Below are 23 T cell receptor beta chains sequenced from a single sample in a study of CD8 T cells in ankylosing spondylitis. TCRdb used MiXCR to reprocess the 5' RACE reads, holding one entry per CDR3 protein. The sample lists 300,000 to 350,000 distinct CDR3 sequences, around 20% occurring once. The specimen sequenced was blood, either unsorted or a sorted T cell fraction (not recorded which). The receptors originated from a female donor with ankylosing spondylitis or in good health (not recorded which).

The genes are TRBV24-1 and TRBJ2-1; TRBD1 agrees at 7 bases. J gave up 7 bases and V 4 bases, and 3 bases lay outside the gene matches. Germline V gene data show CDR1 as KGHDR and CDR2 as SFDVKD. The CDR3 consists of 13 residues. DNA of the CDR3: TGTGCCACCAGTGAACCAGGGGGAAATGAGCAGTTCTTC. Protein: CATSEPGGNEQFF.

The genes are TRBV24-1 and TRBJ2-2, with 11 positions matching TRBD1. This CDR3 contains 18 residues. V dropped 0 bases and J dropped 7; count of bases not matched to a gene: 9. From germline, CDR1 is KGHDR and CDR2 SFDVKD. The CDR3 DNA sequence: TGTGCCACCAGTGATTTGTTTGGCGGACAGGGGGCCGACGGGGAGCTGTTTTTT. The encoded protein is CATSDLFGGQGADGELFF.

V and J are TRBV25-1 and TRBJ2-6; D possibly uses TRBD1 or TRBD2 (5 bases each). Trimming pared 1 base from V and 4 bases from J, leaving 11 bases between. This CDR3 comprises 16 residues. Per germline, CDR1 MGHDK and CDR2 SYGVNS. CDR3 nucleotides: TGTGCCAGCAGTGAATCAGGGAGAGCCGGGGCCAACGTCCTGACTTTC. This sequence encodes CASSESGRAGANVLTF.

The rearrangement uses TRBV30 and TRBJ1-3; weak D call: TRBD1 (6 bases). The CDR3 loop spans 15 amino acids. Trimming pared 3 bases from V and 0 bases from J, leaving 12 bases between. Looked up from germline, CDR1 is GTSNPN and CDR2 is SVGIG (reference sequence). Written as DNA, the CDR3 is TGTGCCTGGAGAGCCAAAGGGGGCTCTGGAAACACCATATATTTT. Its translation is CAWRAKGGSGNTIYF.

The V call is TRBV2, the J call TRBJ2-2; the match to TRBD2 covers 8 bases. Germline V gene data show CDR1 as SNHLY and CDR2 as FYNNEI. The CDR3 extends over 16 amino acids. V shed 6 bases and J 6 bases; nucleotides not matched to a gene: 12. CDR3 DNA: TGTGCCAGCAGGCCTACCGGGACTAGAAACGCCGGGGAGCTGTTTTTT. Protein sequence: CASRPTGTRNAGELFF.

This rearrangement joins TRBV20-1 to TRBJ2-5; 10 nucleotides line up with TRBD2. V shed 5 bases, J shed 5 bases, and the junction held 8 bases outside the gene matches. The CDR3 spans 14 residues. Germline V lookup: CDR1 DFQATT, CDR2 SNEGSKA (reference sequence). CDR3 in amino acids: CSARLAGVRETQYF. CDR3 bases: TGCAGTGCTCGTCTAGCGGGAGTAAGGGAGACCCAGTACTTC.

This clonotype showed up just a few times. The chain links TRBV7-2 to TRBJ2-7; D is unclear. The length of the CDR3 is 14 residues. Trimming left V 1 base short and J 1 base short, with 8 bases between. Germline V gene sequence: CDR1 SGHTA, CDR2 FQGNSA. CDR3 protein: CASSLGVTSYEQYF. CDR3 sequence (DNA): TGTGCCAGCAGCTTAGGGGTCACTTCCTACGAGCAGTACTTC.

This clonotype has just a few counts. This chain connects TRBV5-1 to TRBJ2-1; D is unresolved. The CDR3 is 15 residues long. The V end lost 3 bases, the J end lost 4 bases, and 14 bases lay between the germline ends. Germline V gene data show CDR1 as SGHRS and CDR2 as YFSETQ. CDR3 in amino acids: CASSYTSLGYNEQFF. CDR3 nucleotide sequence: TGCGCCAGCAGCTACACAAGCCTCGGGTACAATGAGCAGTTCTTC.

This clonotype was observed many times. V is TRBV29-1 and J is TRBJ2-5; 9 positions agree with TRBD1. Germline lookup yields CDR1 SQVTM and CDR2 ANQGSEA. Trimming took 7 bases from V and 5 from J; bases not matched to a gene: 11. The CDR3 has 14 residues. Here the CDR3 DNA reads TGCAGCGCGAAACCCGGGACAGGGAGGGAGACCCAGTACTTC. Protein sequence: CSAKPGTGRETQYF.

This clonotype turned up a few times. The chain recombines TRBV6-1 with TRBJ1-1; D gene uncertain. The germline V gene encodes CDR1 MNHNS and CDR2 SASEGT. Deletions cut 6 bases from V and 0 bases from J, with 8 bases between. This CDR3 is 13 amino acids long. CDR3 nucleotides: TGTGCCAGCAGGCTTCGAGTGAACACTGAAGCTTTCTTT. It is translated as CASRLRVNTEAFF.

The rearrangement links TRBV25-1 to TRBJ2-5, with 10 bases that match TRBD1. The CDR3 is made up of 14 amino acids. V lost 7 bases and J lost 6; bases outside the gene matches: 8. Germline V CDR1 and CDR2: MGHDK, SYGVNS. The DNA of the CDR3 is TGTGCCAGCACCTTGACAGGGGGCGCACAGACCCAGTACTTC. It yields the protein CASTLTGGAQTQYF. Complete variable domain (other parts from reference TRBV25-1 and TRBJ2-5): EADIYQTPRYLVIGTGKKITLECSQTMGHDKMYWYQQDPGMELHLIHYSYGVNSTEKGDLSSESTVSRIRTEHFPLTLESARPSHTSQYLCASTLTGGAQTQYFGPGTRLLVL.

This chain joins TRBV6-2 or TRBV6-3 and TRBJ2-7; 9 nucleotides agree with TRBD2. The CDR3 consists of 14 residues. V lost 7 bases to trimming and J lost 3 bases; unmatched junction nucleotides: 7. From germline, CDR1 is MNHEY and CDR2 SVGEGT. CDR3 coding DNA: TGTGCCAGCAAGGAAGCGGGAGGAAGCTACGAGCAGTACTTC. This gives the protein CASKEAGGSYEQYF.

This clonotype came up a few times. The chain employs TRBV6-2 or TRBV6-3 and TRBJ2-1; 14 bases align to TRBD2. The ends lost 5 bases at V and 4 bases at J; junction bases unmatched: 4. Germline V gives CDR1 MNHEY, CDR2 SVGEGT. The CDR3 is 16 amino acids. CDR3: CASSPRTSGGYNEQFF. The CDR3 DNA reads as TGTGCCAGCAGTCCCAGGACTAGCGGGGGGTACAATGAGCAGTTCTTC.

This clonotype was found many times. This chain uses TRBV20-1 with TRBJ2-4, with D perhaps given as TRBD1 or TRBD2 (5 bases each). CDR1 DFQATT and CDR2 SNEGSKA come from the germline V gene (reference sequence). This CDR3 has 13 amino acids. V shed 5 bases and J shed 8 bases, with 16 bases lying between them. The CDR3 is CSAHRDGRDIQYF. The CDR3 DNA follows: TGCAGTGCTCACCGGGACGGCAGGGACATTCAGTACTTC.

There are a few counts of this clonotype. The chain has TRBV6-1 and TRBJ2-1; D perhaps matches TRBD2 (5 bases). Per germline, CDR1 MNHNS and CDR2 SASEGT. There are 14 residues in the CDR3. V was clipped by 6 bases and J by 0 bases, with 9 bases between them. CDR3 sequence: CASRQRSSYNEQFF. As DNA, the CDR3 is TGTGCCAGCAGGCAGCGGAGCTCCTACAATGAGCAGTTCTTC.

This clonotype was seen a few times. V gene TRBV5-1 combines with J gene TRBJ2-5, with 12 bases aligning to TRBD1. V lost 2 bases and J lost 6; bases outside the gene matches: 11. Germline V gives CDR1 SGHRS, CDR2 YFSETQ. CDR3 length equals 17 residues. CDR3 sequence: CASSFWDRGLLVKTQYF. CDR3 bases: TGCGCCAGCAGCTTTTGGGACAGGGGGCTTCTTGTAAAGACCCAGTACTTC.

This clonotype has more than one count but fewer than ten. The V call is TRBV4-3, the J call TRBJ2-7; no firm D call. CDR1 LGHNA and CDR2 YSLEER come from the germline V gene. Trimming removed 7 bases at V and 0 bases at J, with 16 bases between. The CDR3 spans 15 residues. The CDR3 protein is CASIPHNHYSYEQYF. In DNA, the CDR3 is TGCGCCAGCATCCCGCACAACCATTACTCCTACGAGCAGTACTTC.

Only a few counts were recorded for this clonotype. The chain joins TRBV12-3 or TRBV12-4 to TRBJ2-7; the match to TRBD2 covers 8 bases. V dropped 5 bases and J dropped 2; count of bases not matched to a gene: 5. The CDR3 is 14 residues long. CDR3 sequence reads: CASSRGTRTYEQYF. The CDR3 DNA is TGTGCCAGCAGTCGCGGGACTAGAACCTACGAGCAGTACTTC.

This clonotype was seen more than once but under ten times. The chain carries TRBV6-2 or TRBV6-3 and TRBJ2-5; no clear D gene. Per germline, CDR1 MNHEY and CDR2 SVGEGT. The V gene lost 4 bases and the J gene lost 6 bases, with 9 bases spanning the gap. The length of the CDR3 is 12 residues. The CDR3 spells CASSLSGQTQYF. The CDR3 nucleotides are TGTGCCAGCAGTTTAAGTGGGCAGACCCAGTACTTC.

The table lists this clonotype with a few counts. This chain connects TRBV20-1 to TRBJ1-1; D may be TRBD1 (5 bases). The V gene's germline CDR1 is DFQATT and CDR2 SNEGSKA (reference sequence). The CDR3 loop spans 13 amino acids. V gave up 6 bases and J gave up 1 base, with 12 bases separating them. CDR3 nucleotide sequence: TGCAGTGCCCTAGACGGGGGGAACACTGAAGCTTTCTTT. Residues: CSALDGGNTEAFF.

This clonotype was seen many times. The chain uses TRBV20-1 and TRBJ2-7, with 7 bases that match TRBD2. Germline CDR1 DFQATT, CDR2 SNEGSKA (reference sequence). The CDR3 runs to 13 residues. The V segment lost 5 bases and the J segment 4 bases; nucleotides outside the gene matches: 8. CDR3 DNA sequence: TGCAGTGCTCGTCCAGCGGGGCGATACGAGCAGTACTTC. Its translation is CSARPAGRYEQYF.

This clonotype turned up a few times. The rearrangement joins TRBV4-3 to TRBJ1-1, with TRBD1 as a possible D gene (6 bases). Between the trimmed V and J ends, which lost 3 bases and 1 base, there was a span of 15 bases. Germline V CDR1 and CDR2: LGHNA, YSLEER. CDR3 size: 16 residues. The CDR3 loop is CASSHSLRGPNTEAFF. The CDR3 DNA is TGCGCCAGCAGCCATTCCCTCAGGGGACCGAACACTGAAGCTTTCTTT.

This clonotype was observed a single time. The chain combines TRBV30 with TRBJ1-6, with D perhaps TRBD1 (6 bases). In germline, CDR1 is GTSNPN, CDR2 SVGIG (reference sequence). This CDR3 spans 12 amino acids. The V gene lost 5 bases and the J gene lost 4 bases, with 6 bases spanning the gap. This CDR3 reads CAWDRYNSPLHF. The CDR3 DNA is TGTGCCTGGGACAGGTATAATTCACCCCTCCACTTT.